The 18 T cell receptor beta chains in this list originate from one sample, sequenced in a study of T cells in women clearing cervical HPV infection. Assay used: immunoSEQ multiplex PCR; TCRdb lists only in-frame clones, some missing. The data include around 17,000 clones; the top ten clones carry over 9.5%. The sample comprised blood buffy coat. The receptor set was obtained from a woman aged 18 to 75 with a cervical HPV16 infection that either progressed to CIN3+ or cleared (not recorded which).

On this clone itself: The read terminates 3 residues before the CDR3 end, so the remaining end is supplied by the germline J gene. The chain combines TRBV18 with TRBJ2-3; a weak D match, TRBD1 (5 bases). Per germline, CDR1 KGHSH and CDR2 LQKENI. CDR3 size: 16 residues. CDR3 residues: CASSLGAVSEEETQYF. The DNA read from the CDR3 is TGTGCCAGCTCACTAGGGGCGGTTTCTGAAGAAGAGACG.

As to this clone: Read coverage stops 3 residues before the CDR3 terminus; the germline J gene supplies the remainder. This chain joins TRBV2 and TRBJ1-1; D possibly corresponds to TRBD1 (5 bases). Germline V gene data show CDR1 as SNHLY and CDR2 as FYNNEI. This CDR3 contains 12 residues. The CDR3 reads CASRATDGEAFF. Partial CDR3 DNA: TGTGCCAGCAGGGCGACAGACGGGGAA.

This clone is called medium-sized based on its frequency. The CDR3 goes on 3 residues after the read ends, and that part is filled in from the germline J gene. V gene TRBV18 combines with J gene TRBJ2-4, with TRBD2 identical over 14 bases. CDR1 KGHSH and CDR2 LQKENI come from the germline V gene. The CDR3 is made up of 18 amino acids. The junction had 7 bases not matched to a gene; V was cut back by 5 bases and J by 1 base. Here the CDR3 reads CASSTSTSGGAAKNIQYF. The sequenced part of the CDR3 DNA is TGTGCCAGCTCAACTTCGACTAGCGGGGGGGCGGCCAAAAACATT. Together with reference TRBV18 and TRBJ2-4, the CDR3 gives the full variable domain: NAGVMQNPRHLVRRRGQEARLRCSPMKGHSHVYWYRQLPEEGLKFMVYLQKENIIDESGMPKERFSAEFPKEGPSILRIQQVVRGDSAAYFCASSTSTSGGAAKNIQYFGAGTRLSVL.

Worth noting for this clone: The read halts 3 residues ahead of the CDR3 end, with the missing end drawn from the germline J gene. The chain uses TRBV15 and TRBJ2-3, with D unresolved. The CDR3 totals 15 residues. The germline CDR1 and CDR2 sequences are LNHNV and YYDKDF (reference sequence). The V and J ends lost 0 bases and 2 bases respectively, with 9 bases between them. The DNA read from the CDR3 is TGTGCCACCAGCAGAGATTTAACAGCCACAGATACG. Its protein product is CATSRDLTATDT. The full CDR3 protein reads CATSRDLTATDTQYF.

Notes on this clone: The DNA ends 3 residues before the CDR3 does, and the rest of the CDR3 is filled in from the germline J gene. This chain links TRBV7-3 with TRBJ1-2; no clear D. There are 15 residues in the CDR3. Germline V gene sequence: CDR1 SGHTA, CDR2 FQGTGA. The CDR3 loop reads CASSLTSGTTDTYTF. CDR3 DNA, as far as it was read: TGTGCCAGCAGCTTAACTAGCGGAACCACAGATACC.

Concerning this clone itself: Sequencing ends 3 residues short of the CDR3 end; the germline J gene provides the rest. J is TRBJ1-5 and V is TRBV4-1, with 8 bases lining up with TRBD1. V dropped 0 bases and J dropped 5; count of bases not matched to a gene: 3. From germline, CDR1 is MGHRA and CDR2 YSYEKL. This CDR3 has 15 residues. The sequenced part of the CDR3 DNA is TGCGCCAGCAGCCAAGAAGTGACAGGGGATCAGCCC. Translation gives CASSQEVTGDQP. The full CDR3 protein is CASSQEVTGDQPQHF.

The CDR3 loop reads CAITSGGTEAFF. The CDR3 DNA, read in part, is TGTGCCATCACTTCGGGGGGGACTGAA. The gene calls are TRBV10-3 and TRBJ1-1, with a weak D call TRBD1 (5 bases). Read coverage stops 3 residues before the CDR3 terminus; the germline J gene supplies the remainder. The CDR3 consists of 12 residues. V was shortened by 7 bases and J by 5 bases, with 11 bases between the two germline ends. Germline assignment: CDR1 ENHRY and CDR2 SYGVKD.

About this clone itself: The read stops 3 residues short of the end of the CDR3; the missing end is completed from the germline J gene. The chain is built from TRBV20-1 and TRBJ1-1; no clear D gene. The CDR3 is 11 residues long. From germline, CDR1 is DFQATT and CDR2 SNEGSKA (reference sequence). CDR3 bases read: TGCAGTGCTAGAACCGGAGAGCGA. It codes for CSARTGER. The whole CDR3 sequence is CSARTGERAFF.

With respect to this clone: The read comes to an end 3 residues before the CDR3 does, leaving the germline J gene to fill in the end. This rearrangement joins TRBV7-2 to TRBJ1-1, with D perhaps TRBD1 (6 bases). The CDR3 totals 15 residues. Germline V gives CDR1 SGHTA, CDR2 FQGNSA. Trimming removed 5 bases from V and 0 bases from J, with 13 bases in between. CDR3 sequence reads: CASSGRGSLNTEAFF. The CDR3 bases that were read are TGTGCCAGCAGCGGCAGGGGATCGCTGAACACTGAA.

The CDR3 loop reads CSAIGGDRGYEQYF. CDR3 bases read: TGCAGTGCTATCGGGGGGGACAGGGGGTACGAG. This chain links TRBV20-1 with TRBJ2-7; 11 bases are a match to TRBD1. The read stops 3 residues short of the end of the CDR3; the missing end is completed from the germline J gene. The CDR3 loop spans 14 amino acids. J lost 4 bases, V lost 4 bases, and 6 bases had no gene match. Germline V gene sequence: CDR1 DFQATT, CDR2 SNEGSKA (reference sequence).

As for this clone: The read stops 3 residues short of the end of the CDR3; the missing end is completed from the germline J gene. The V and J genes are TRBV2 and TRBJ1-5, with TRBD1 as a possible D gene (6 bases). V dropped 4 bases and J dropped 2 bases, with 12 bases sitting between them. The CDR3 spans 15 residues. The germline CDR1 and CDR2 sequences are SNHLY and FYNNEI. The sequenced CDR3 bases are TGTGCCAGCAGTGGACAGGCCGGGGGCAATCAGCCC. Protein product: CASSGQAGGNQP. The full CDR3 sequence reads CASSGQAGGNQPQHF.

In regard to this clone: The junction differs from germline at one of its ends, possibly a read error. The read halts 3 residues ahead of the CDR3 end, with the missing end drawn from the germline J gene. This chain connects TRBV11-1 to TRBJ2-1; 12 bases are a match to TRBD2. The germline CDR1 and CDR2 sequences are SGHAT and FQDESV (reference sequence). This CDR3 contains 14 residues. The CDR3 here is CASSLAGGPNEQFF. CDR3 DNA, as far as it was read: TGTGCCAGCAGCCTAGCGGGGGGGCCGAATGAG. The whole variable domain, filled in from reference TRBV11-1 and TRBJ2-1, reads EAEVAQSPRYKITEKSQAVAFWCDPISGHATLYWYRQILGQGPELLVQFQDESVVDDSQLPKDRFSAERLKGVDSTLKIQPAELGDSAMYLCASSLAGGPNEQFFGPGTRLTVL.

Turning to this clone: The read comes to an end 3 residues before the CDR3 does, leaving the germline J gene to fill in the end. This rearrangement joins TRBV5-1 to TRBJ2-1; a weak D match, TRBD1 (6 bases). Trimming took 3 bases from V and 6 from J, leaving 10 bases between them. This CDR3 is 13 amino acids long. Germline loops: CDR1 SGHRS, CDR2 YFSETQ. The sequenced part of the CDR3 DNA is TGCGCCAGCAGCTGGGGACAATCCAATGAG. This sequence encodes CASSWGQSNE. The CDR3 in its entirety is CASSWGQSNEQFF.

As concerns this clone: The read falls 3 residues short of the CDR3 end, and the missing part is taken from the germline J gene. The gene calls are TRBV6-2 or TRBV6-3 and TRBJ1-1; possible D gene TRBD1, 5 bases. The CDR3 is 14 residues long. From germline, CDR1 is MNHEY and CDR2 SVGEGT. Trimming removed 6 bases from V and 1 base from J, with 12 bases in between. CDR3 bases read: TGTGCCAGCAGGACCTCCGGGGGGAACACTGAA. Translated, it gives CASRTSGGNTE. From start to end, the CDR3 is CASRTSGGNTEAFF.

Points on this clone: The CDR3 goes on 3 residues after the read ends, and that part is filled in from the germline J gene. This rearrangement joins TRBV28 to TRBJ2-3; D possibly corresponds to TRBD2 (5 bases). Germline loops: CDR1 MDHEN, CDR2 SYDVKM. This CDR3 spans 15 amino acids. V was trimmed by 2 bases and J by 0 bases, leaving 9 bases between them. The CDR3 protein is CASSLATGSTDTQYF. Partial CDR3 DNA: TGTGCCAGCAGTTTAGCGACGGGGAGCACAGATACG.

Details on this clone: The sequence runs out 3 residues before the end of the CDR3; the remainder is reconstructed from the germline J gene. The rearrangement uses TRBV7-3 and TRBJ2-3; 7 bases map to TRBD2. V shed 1 base, J shed 2 bases, and the junction held 3 bases outside the gene matches. Germline-derived CDR1 and CDR2 are SGHTA and FQGTGA. This CDR3 contains 15 residues. The CDR3 loop reads CASSLMSGNTDTQYF. CDR3 bases read: TGTGCCAGCAGCTTAATGAGCGGGAACACAGATACG.

By frequency, this clone registers large. The read is 3 residues too short to cover the CDR3 end, so that end is filled in from the germline J gene. V gene TRBV19 combines with J gene TRBJ2-1; 9 positions match TRBD2. Germline CDR1 reads LNHDA; CDR2 reads SQIVND (reference sequence). V lost 4 bases, J lost 0 bases, and 7 bases stayed unmatched. The CDR3 is 17 amino acids. The CDR3 here is CASSTMTSGHSYNEQFF. The part of the CDR3 DNA that was read is TGTGCCAGTAGTACTATGACTAGCGGACACTCCTACAATGAG.

The CDR3: CASSLSINTEAFF. The CDR3 bases that were read are TGTGCCAGCAGCTTATCCATCAACACTGAA. The V and J genes are TRBV11-3 and TRBJ1-1; D not certain. The read comes to an end 3 residues before the CDR3 does, leaving the germline J gene to fill in the end. The V gene lost 2 bases and the J gene lost 2 bases, with 6 bases spanning the gap. Germline-derived CDR1 and CDR2 are SGHNT and YENEEA. CDR3 length: 13 amino acids.